This TCR beta chain was identified in a study of graft-versus-host responses after intestinal transplantation. Sequenced by immunoSEQ multiplex PCR; TCRdb stores in-frame clones only, minus some. The sample yields tens of thousands of clones, around nine tenths seen once. In germline, CDR1 is ENHRY, CDR2 SYGVKD. Trimming took 7 bases from V and 2 from J, leaving 11 bases between them. The CDR3 has 13 residues. Processing was applied to graft tissue in order to liberate intraepithelial and lamina propria lymphocytes. The chain couples TRBV10-3 to TRBJ1-2, with D unclear. The TCR originated in a human patient who received an intestinal transplant, so some T cells may come from the graft donor. Sequenced material: ileum tissue, taken 350 to 400 days after transplant. In DNA form, the CDR3 reads TGTGCCATCACAGCCTCCCCCAACTATGGCTACACCTTC. This translates into CAITASPNYGYTF.